Below are 29 T cell receptor beta chains sequenced from a single sample in a study of control samples from healthy donors and cancer patients (TCRdb year 2020). Receptors were amplified or captured by the immunoSEQ multiplex PCR assay. TCRdb took over this immuneACCESS table, retaining in-frame rearrangements with V and J assigned. Such tables are incomplete; in checked studies, under half of the missing clones stem from an unresolved V gene, and the remainder is unexplained. This sample has about 15,000 clones in its table, and 87% of those were observed once. Together, the top ten hold 9.5% to 13% of the sample. Sequencing used PBMCs. The receptors come from a woman in her 70s with colorectal cancer.

J is TRBJ2-2 and V is TRBV7-3; TRBD1 aligns across 7 bases. In germline, CDR1 is SGHTA, CDR2 FQGTGA. This CDR3 region has 14 residues. The ends lost 5 bases at V and 7 bases at J; junction bases unmatched: 7. The CDR3 reads CASSPTGTGGELFF. DNA of the CDR3: TGTGCCAGCAGCCCGACAGGGACGGGCGGGGAGCTGTTTTTT.

The chain has TRBV4-1 and TRBJ2-7, with 7 bases that match TRBD2. V shed 5 bases and J 7 bases; nucleotides not matched to a gene: 14. The CDR3 is made up of 15 amino acids. The germline CDR1 and CDR2 sequences are MGHRA and YSYEKL. The CDR3 bases are TGCGCCAGCAGCGCCCAGGGACTGCCCGGGGGGGAGCAGTACTTC. Protein sequence: CASSAQGLPGGEQYF.

The chain is built from TRBV11-2 and TRBJ2-5; perhaps TRBD1 as D (7 bases). The CDR3 contains 14 residues. The V gene's germline CDR1 is SGHAT and CDR2 FQNNGV. V was pared by 5 bases and J by 4 bases, with 14 bases between. The CDR3 is CASSPRQGGETQYF. Written as DNA, the CDR3 is TGTGCCAGCAGCCCTCGACAGGGAGGAGAGACCCAGTACTTC.

The chain carries TRBV9 and TRBJ2-7, with TRBD1 identical over 11 bases. The CDR3 extends over 17 amino acids. The germline V gene encodes CDR1 SGDLS and CDR2 YYNGEE. V trimming: 4 bases; J trimming: 3 bases; junction bases outside the gene matches: 12. This CDR3 reads CASSPRLRTGGDYEQYF. The CDR3, as DNA: TGTGCCAGCAGCCCCCGTCTAAGGACAGGGGGCGACTACGAGCAGTACTTC.

The chain employs TRBV4-3 and TRBJ2-1, with 15 bases that match TRBD2. The CDR3 length is 16 residues. The V segment lost 3 bases and the J segment 9 bases; nucleotides outside the gene matches: 6. Germline assignment: CDR1 LGHNA and CDR2 YSLEER. The CDR3: CASSHGLAGGPGEQFF. The DNA of the CDR3 is TGCGCCAGCAGCCATGGACTAGCGGGGGGGCCTGGTGAGCAGTTCTTC.

This clone qualifies as medium-sized (0.01 to 0.1%). The chain couples TRBV29-1 to TRBJ2-2; D tentatively reads TRBD1 or TRBD2 (6 bases each). The V gene lost 4 bases and the J gene lost 4 bases, with 13 bases spanning the gap. CDR1 and CDR2 from the germline V gene are SQVTM and ANQGSEA. This CDR3 contains 14 residues. In DNA form, the CDR3 reads TGCAGCGTTGCGGGGGCCCTGAGCACCGGGGAGCTGTTTTTT. Protein sequence: CSVAGALSTGELFF.

This clone was observed a handful of times. This sequence joins TRBV19 and TRBJ1-6; maybe TRBD1 (6 bases). This CDR3 contains 15 residues. Germline V lookup: CDR1 LNHDA, CDR2 SQIVND (reference sequence). Deletions cut 7 bases from V and 0 bases from J, with 10 bases between. The CDR3 DNA is TGTGCCAGTATTGAAGGGGGCTCCTATAATTCACCCCTCCACTTT. The encoded protein is CASIEGGSYNSPLHF.

CDR3 protein: CASSLAPGVAGAVYNEQFF. The CDR3 nucleotides read TGCGCCAGCAGCTTGGCCCCCGGGGTAGCGGGGGCGGTTTACAATGAGCAGTTCTTC. The chain uses TRBV5-1 and TRBJ2-1; 9 bases match TRBD2. CDR1 is SGHRS and CDR2 is YFSETQ in the germline V gene. This CDR3 is built from 19 residues. Trimming removed 0 bases from V and 4 bases from J; junction bases left unmatched: 14.

This chain connects TRBV19 to TRBJ2-7; 9 bases agree with TRBD1. V trimming: 2 bases; J trimming: 3 bases; junction bases outside the gene matches: 5. The CDR3 runs 15 residues. Per germline, CDR1 LNHDA and CDR2 SQIVND (reference sequence). The CDR3 reads CASSISGTGNYEQYF. CDR3 sequence (DNA): TGTGCCAGTAGTATATCCGGGACAGGGAACTACGAGCAGTACTTC.

The rearrangement uses TRBV7-2 and TRBJ2-7, with D perhaps assigned TRBD1 or TRBD2 (5 bases each). Germline V gene sequence: CDR1 SGHTA, CDR2 FQGNSA. With 3 bases removed from V and 6 bases from J, the gap between germline ends came to 24 bases. There are 17 residues in the CDR3. CDR3 loop: CASSFSYPGPGPIEQYF. DNA of the CDR3: TGTGCCAGCAGCTTTTCATATCCGGGACCTGGGCCCATCGAGCAGTACTTC. Complete variable domain (other parts from reference TRBV7-2 and TRBJ2-7): GAGVSQSPSNKVTEKGKDVELRCDPISGHTALYWYRQSLGQGLEFLIYFQGNSAPDKSGLPSDRFSAERTGGSVSTLTIQRTQQEDSAVYLCASSFSYPGPGPIEQYFGPGTRLTVT.

V is TRBV18 and J is TRBJ1-1, with unresolved D. The V end lost 2 bases, the J end lost 0 bases, and 13 bases lay between the germline ends. Germline V gives CDR1 KGHSH, CDR2 LQKENI. The CDR3 extends over 16 amino acids. The CDR3 DNA reads as TGTGCCAGCTCACCATATCCTTCCAAGATGAACACTGAAGCTTTCTTT. This translates into CASSPYPSKMNTEAFF.

V gene TRBV5-6 combines with J gene TRBJ1-2; TRBD1 is a possible D gene (5 bases). V was trimmed by 4 bases and J by 10 bases, leaving 23 bases between them. The germline CDR1 and CDR2 sequences are SGHDT and YYEEEE. This CDR3 comprises 15 residues. The DNA of the CDR3 is TGTGCCAGCAGCCCCCTGGCGGGGCCTCCCTTGTCCTACACCTTC. It specifies CASSPLAGPPLSYTF.

This chain connects TRBV4-2 to TRBJ1-5; no reliable D call. This CDR3 has 15 residues. Germline V gene data show CDR1 as LGHNA and CDR2 as YNFKEQ. The ends were cut back, 1 base at V and 1 base at J, with 8 bases in the middle. The CDR3: CASSQAGVSNQPQHF. The CDR3 DNA reads TGTGCCAGCAGCCAAGCTGGGGTAAGCAATCAGCCCCAGCATTTT.

This clone has a handful of counts. The chain links TRBV10-3 to TRBJ2-7; D unclear. The CDR3 sequence is 13 residues long. Germline CDR1 and CDR2: ENHRY and SYGVKD. V lost 7 bases and J lost 3, with 13 bases in between. The CDR3 reads CAITSQKDYEQYF. The CDR3 DNA is TGTGCCATCACCAGCCAGAAGGACTACGAGCAGTACTTC.

The chain joins TRBV6-5 to TRBJ2-2; D is unresolved. The germline V and J ends were trimmed by 2 bases and 4 bases, with 8 bases remaining between them. CDR3 size: 14 residues. Germline CDR1 and CDR2: MNHEY and SVGAGI. CDR3 DNA sequence: TGTGCCAGCAGTTACGGATTCGGCACCGGGGAGCTGTTTTTT. Translated, it gives CASSYGFGTGELFF.

The chain uses TRBV5-1 and TRBJ1-2; D remains ambiguous. Trimming took off 1 base at V and 2 bases at J, with 9 bases between the two ends. This CDR3 spans 14 amino acids. Germline V gene lookup returns CDR1 SGHRS and CDR2 YFSETQ. CDR3 protein: CASSLRSPNYGYTF. CDR3 DNA sequence: TGCGCCAGCAGCTTGCGGTCCCCGAACTATGGCTACACCTTC.

This chain connects TRBV2 to TRBJ2-5; 7 positions agree with TRBD2. Germline V lookup: CDR1 SNHLY, CDR2 FYNNEI. Trimming took 1 base from V and 7 from J; bases not matched to a gene: 3. The CDR3 totals 13 residues. The CDR3, as DNA: TGTGCCAGCAGTGAAGGCCGCGGGGGGACCCAGTACTTC. Amino acids: CASSEGRGGTQYF.

The chain has TRBV21-1 and TRBJ2-7. TRBV21-1 is assigned pseudogene status. CDR3 size: 16 residues. The CDR3 loop is CASSKVRRGRGYEQYF. The CDR3 coding sequence is TGTGCCAGCAGCAAAGTCCGCCGGGGACGGGGCTACGAGCAGTACTTC.

This clone showed up just a few times. The rearrangement joins TRBV11-3 to TRBJ2-2; TRBD1 matches 7 bases. Germline CDR1 is SGHNT and CDR2 is YENEEA. The junction had 7 bases not matched to a gene; V was cut back by 6 bases and J by 3 bases. This CDR3 spans 15 amino acids. The CDR3: CASRVGQGDTGELFF. CDR3 in DNA: TGTGCCAGCAGGGTCGGGCAGGGGGACACCGGGGAGCTGTTTTTT.

The chain joins TRBV12-5 to TRBJ2-5; a possible D gene is TRBD1 (7 bases). The CDR3 loop spans 13 amino acids. V lost 5 bases and J lost 4, with 11 bases in between. Germline CDR1 LGHNT, CDR2 FRNRAP. The CDR3 bases are TGTGCTAGTGGTCCAGGGGGAGGAGAGACCCAGTACTTC. Translation gives CASGPGGGETQYF.

The rearrangement joins TRBV19 to TRBJ2-7; D not certain. The CDR3 contains 13 residues. The ends were cut back, 5 bases at V and 6 bases at J, with 14 bases in the middle. Germline CDR1 is LNHDA and CDR2 is SQIVND (reference sequence). CDR3 coding DNA: TGTGCCAGTAGTGTGTTCACAGAAGGCGAGCAGTACTTC. This codes for CASSVFTEGEQYF.

V usage is TRBV15 and J usage is TRBJ2-7; 8 bases match TRBD2. CDR1 is LNHNV and CDR2 is YYDKDF in the germline V gene (reference sequence). V gave up 6 bases and J gave up 0 bases; unmatched junction bases: 4. The CDR3 contains 14 residues. For the CDR3, the DNA is TGTGCCACCAGACCAAGCGGGAGCTCCTACGAGCAGTACTTC. Translated, it gives CATRPSGSSYEQYF.

The CDR3 DNA reads as TGTGCCAGCAGCCCATACATGAACACTGAAGCTTTCTTT. Its protein is CASSPYMNTEAFF. The J gene is TRBJ1-1, the V gene TRBV7-2, with D hard to call. The V gene lost 5 bases and the J gene lost 0 bases, with 7 bases spanning the gap. Per germline, CDR1 SGHTA and CDR2 FQGNSA. This CDR3 has 13 amino acids.

Written as DNA, the CDR3 is TGCGCCAGCAGGCCCAGCGGGAGCGGTAGGAACACAGATACGCAGTATTTT. As protein: CASRPSGSGRNTDTQYF. The chain uses TRBV10-2 and TRBJ2-3; 8 nucleotides match TRBD2. V was pared by 6 bases and J by 2 bases, with 13 bases of the junction left unmatched. The length of the CDR3 is 17 residues. The germline V gene has CDR1 WSHSY and CDR2 SAAADI.

This clone was counted between two and nine times. The chain couples TRBV27 to TRBJ1-5; 9 bases are shared with TRBD1. Trimming cost V 4 bases and J 4 bases; bases outside gene matches: 2. This CDR3 comprises 14 residues. Germline assignment: CDR1 MNHEY and CDR2 SMNVEV (reference sequence). The CDR3 sequence is CASSSDRGNQPQHF. CDR3 DNA sequence: TGTGCCAGCAGTTCGGACAGGGGAAATCAGCCCCAGCATTTT.

The chain employs TRBV6-2 or TRBV6-3 and TRBJ2-2; 7 bases are shared with TRBD1. The germline gives CDR1 MNHEY, CDR2 SVGEGT. The CDR3 is 14 residues long. V lost 5 bases to trimming and J lost 4 bases; unmatched junction nucleotides: 4. DNA for the CDR3: TGTGCCAGCAGTGTAACAGGGGCCACCGGGGAGCTGTTTTTT. This sequence encodes CASSVTGATGELFF.

This rearrangement joins TRBV7-2 to TRBJ2-7; TRBD1 matches 10 bases. The V gene end was trimmed by 10 bases and the J gene end by 5 bases; junction bases not matched to a gene: 8. In germline, CDR1 is SGHTA, CDR2 FQGNSA. The CDR3 consists of 13 residues. DNA for the CDR3: TGTGCCACCTCCCGGGACAGGGGCAACGAGCAGTACTTC. Protein product: CATSRDRGNEQYF.

The chain couples TRBV5-8 to TRBJ1-5; D ambiguous. Germline CDR1 and CDR2: SGHTS and YDEGEE. This CDR3 has 12 residues. V gave up 0 bases and J gave up 7 bases, with 5 bases separating them. CDR3 sequence: CASSLDTQPQHF. The CDR3, as DNA: TGTGCCAGCAGCTTGGACACCCAGCCCCAGCATTTT.

The rearrangement joins TRBV5-4 to TRBJ2-1; D is possibly TRBD1 or TRBD2 (5 bases each). Germline V gene lookup returns CDR1 SGHNT and CDR2 YYREEE (reference sequence). The CDR3 runs to 18 residues. V was trimmed by 4 bases and J by 8 bases, leaving 28 bases between them. In DNA, the CDR3 is TGTGCCAGCAGCCAGGAACCCAGCGTGGGAGACAGAGTCTATGAGCAGTTCTTC. It encodes CASSQEPSVGDRVYEQFF.